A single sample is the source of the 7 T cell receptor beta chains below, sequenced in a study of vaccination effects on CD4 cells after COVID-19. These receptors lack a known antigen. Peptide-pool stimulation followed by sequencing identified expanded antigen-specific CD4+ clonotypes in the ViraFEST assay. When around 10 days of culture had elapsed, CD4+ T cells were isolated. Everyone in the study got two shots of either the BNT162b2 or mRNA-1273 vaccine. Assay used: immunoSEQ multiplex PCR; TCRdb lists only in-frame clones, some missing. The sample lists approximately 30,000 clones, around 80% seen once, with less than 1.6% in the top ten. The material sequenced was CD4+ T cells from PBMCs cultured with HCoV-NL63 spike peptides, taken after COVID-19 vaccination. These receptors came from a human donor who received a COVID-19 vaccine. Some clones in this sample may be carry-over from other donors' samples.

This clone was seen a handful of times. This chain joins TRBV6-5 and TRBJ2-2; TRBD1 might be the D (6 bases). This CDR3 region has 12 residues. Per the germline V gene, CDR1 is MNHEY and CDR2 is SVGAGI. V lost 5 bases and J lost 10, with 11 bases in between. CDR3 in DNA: TGTGCCAGCAGTACAGGGTGGCAGGAGCTGTTTTTT. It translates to CASSTGWQELFF.

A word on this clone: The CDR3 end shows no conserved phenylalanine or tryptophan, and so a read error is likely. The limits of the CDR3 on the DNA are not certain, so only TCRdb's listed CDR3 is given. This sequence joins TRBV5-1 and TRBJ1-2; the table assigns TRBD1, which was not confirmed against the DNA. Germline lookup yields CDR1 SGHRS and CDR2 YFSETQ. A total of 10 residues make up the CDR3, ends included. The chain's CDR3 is CASSLLCKGA.

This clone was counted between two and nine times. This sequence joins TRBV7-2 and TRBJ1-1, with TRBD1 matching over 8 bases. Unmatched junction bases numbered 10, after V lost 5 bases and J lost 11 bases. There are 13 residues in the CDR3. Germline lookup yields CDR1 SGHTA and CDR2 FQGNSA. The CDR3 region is CASSKGQGIEAFF. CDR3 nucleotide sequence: TGTGCCAGCAGCAAAGGACAGGGAATCGAGGCTTTCTTT.

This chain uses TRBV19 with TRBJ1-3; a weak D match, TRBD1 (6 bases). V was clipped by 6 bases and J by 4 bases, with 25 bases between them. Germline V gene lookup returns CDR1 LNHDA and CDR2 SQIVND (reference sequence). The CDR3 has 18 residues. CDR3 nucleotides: TGTGCCAGTAGCCGTGGGGGACAAGTCGGGCATCGGGGAAACACCATATATTTT. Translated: CASSRGGQVGHRGNTIYF.

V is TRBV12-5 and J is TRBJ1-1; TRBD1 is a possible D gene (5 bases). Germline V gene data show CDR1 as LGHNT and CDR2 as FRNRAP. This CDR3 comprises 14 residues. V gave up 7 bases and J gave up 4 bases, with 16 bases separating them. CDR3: CASAPVEGSTEAFF. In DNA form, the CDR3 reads TGTGCTAGTGCCCCTGTGGAGGGGAGCACTGAAGCTTTCTTT.

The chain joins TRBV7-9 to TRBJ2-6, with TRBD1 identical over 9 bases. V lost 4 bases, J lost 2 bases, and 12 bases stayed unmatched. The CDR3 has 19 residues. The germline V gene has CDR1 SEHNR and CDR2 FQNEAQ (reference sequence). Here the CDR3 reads CASSWRPRGQGAGANVLTF. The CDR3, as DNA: TGTGCCAGCAGCTGGAGACCAAGGGGACAGGGAGCTGGGGCCAACGTCCTGACTTTC.

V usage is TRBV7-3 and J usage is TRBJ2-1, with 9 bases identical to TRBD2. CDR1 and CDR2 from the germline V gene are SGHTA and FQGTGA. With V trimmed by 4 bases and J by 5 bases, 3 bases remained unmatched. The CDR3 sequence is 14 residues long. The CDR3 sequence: CASSSSGGNNEQFF. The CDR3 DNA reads TGTGCCAGCAGCTCAAGCGGGGGGAACAATGAGCAGTTCTTC.